These 9 T cell receptor beta chains share one sample of origin, sequenced in a study of CD8+ T cells in alopecia areata. The sequencing template was cDNA reverse transcribed from extracted RNA. The data were produced by immunoSEQ multiplex PCR, yet TCRdb's version contains in-frame clones alone and is incomplete. The profile shows hundreds of thousands of clones, around two thirds of them singletons. Source: CD4+ T cells sorted from blood, taken at week 0. These receptors were collected from a human donor with alopecia areata.

J is TRBJ2-5 and V is TRBV19, with D possibly TRBD2 on 6 matching bases. V lost 5 bases and J 4 bases, leaving 17 bases between the germline ends. Germline loops: CDR1 LNHDA, CDR2 SQIVND (reference sequence). The CDR3 spans 15 residues. The CDR3 DNA reads TGTGCCAGTAGTGAGGTAGGGAGGTTTGGAGAGACCCAGTACTTC. Its protein is CASSEVGRFGETQYF.

V is TRBV29-1 and J is TRBJ1-1; D is unresolved. The ends were cut back, 4 bases at V and 6 bases at J, with 18 bases in the middle. The CDR3 totals 14 residues. In germline, CDR1 is SQVTM, CDR2 ANQGSEA. CDR3 loop: CSVVPRQTPSEAFF. For the CDR3, the DNA is TGCAGCGTTGTCCCACGGCAGACGCCTTCTGAAGCTTTCTTT.

The rearrangement links TRBV30 to TRBJ2-4; D is possibly TRBD2 (5 bases). Germline V gene lookup returns CDR1 GTSNPN and CDR2 SVGIG (reference sequence). CDR3 length: 10 residues. V lost 5 bases, J lost 10 bases, and 9 bases lay in between. CDR3 coding DNA: TGTGCCTGGGGAGGAGGAATTCAGTACTTC. Translated, it gives CAWGGGIQYF.

The chain couples TRBV10-3 to TRBJ2-7; D unclear. Germline-derived CDR1 and CDR2 are ENHRY and SYGVKD. This CDR3 region has 14 residues. V was pared by 10 bases and J by 1 base, with 17 bases between. The CDR3 coding sequence is TGTGCCAGCCACCCAGGCGGAAGTTCCTACGAGCAGTACTTC. It yields the protein CASHPGGSSYEQYF.

The V gene is TRBV5-6, the J gene TRBJ2-6; D call uncertain. The CDR3 is 17 residues long. V was shortened by 2 bases and J by 3 bases, with 15 bases between the two germline ends. Germline CDR1 is SGHDT and CDR2 is YYEEEE. The CDR3 here is CASSFGQIGFGANVLTF. As DNA, the CDR3 is TGTGCCAGCAGCTTTGGGCAGATCGGCTTTGGGGCCAACGTCCTGACTTTC.

The table lists this clone with a few counts. The rearrangement joins TRBV29-1 to TRBJ1-2; no firm D call. The CDR3 is 13 amino acids. In germline, CDR1 is SQVTM, CDR2 ANQGSEA. Trimming took off 4 bases at V and 4 bases at J, with 13 bases between the two ends. The CDR3 DNA is TGCAGCGTTGCGAGGGTAGGAGGCTATGGCTACACCTTC. Translating it yields CSVARVGGYGYTF.

This clone turned up a few times. This chain joins TRBV29-1 and TRBJ2-2, with TRBD2 matching 11 bases. The CDR3 covers 14 residues. V lost 7 bases, J lost 7 bases, and 8 bases stayed unmatched. Germline CDR1 is SQVTM and CDR2 is ANQGSEA. The CDR3 DNA reads TGCAGCGGGACTAGCGGGTTGTTCGACGGGGAGCTGTTTTTT. Encoded protein: CSGTSGLFDGELFF.

The genes are TRBV30 and TRBJ2-3; TRBD1 matches 8 bases. Germline-derived CDR1 and CDR2 are GTSNPN and SVGIG (reference sequence). CDR3 size: 13 residues. Unmatched junction bases numbered 4, after V lost 8 bases and J lost 0 bases. The CDR3 is CAGRTGSTDTQYF. The CDR3 region has the DNA TGTGCCGGGCGGACAGGGAGCACAGATACGCAGTATTTT.

The chain carries TRBV30 and TRBJ2-1; no clear D gene. Trimming shortened V by 3 bases and J by 8 bases, and 11 bases separated the two germline ends. Germline CDR1 GTSNPN, CDR2 SVGIG (reference sequence). The CDR3 runs to 12 residues. The CDR3 sequence: CAWSRRGDEQFF. In DNA form, the CDR3 reads TGTGCCTGGAGCCGAAGAGGCGATGAGCAGTTCTTC.